Sequencing of this T cell receptor beta chain was carried out in a study of blood T cell repertoires in COVID-19. About the research overall: PBMCs, B-cell-depleted T cells, or T cells provided the cDNA or gDNA that made up the material.

Original handling: How many nucleated cells were present was estimated from reference gene primer amplification. The assay was immunoSEQ multiplex PCR, and TCRdb's table has in-frame clones only and misses some. From that table come the V and J calls and clone size; the DNA was used to work out D and trimming. The repertoire holds 360,000 or so clones, with roughly 90% as singletons. Deletions cut 2 bases from V and 0 bases from J, with 5 bases between. The CDR3 extends over 13 amino acids. Per germline, CDR1 SQVTM and CDR2 ANQGSEA. The sequenced material came from peripheral blood. This chain links TRBV29-1 with TRBJ1-3; D not resolved. This sequence was found in a man aged 18 to 29 with active or convalescent COVID-19. CDR3 protein: CSVELSSGNTIYF. CDR3 in DNA: TGCAGCGTTGAATTGAGCTCTGGAAACACCATATATTTT.